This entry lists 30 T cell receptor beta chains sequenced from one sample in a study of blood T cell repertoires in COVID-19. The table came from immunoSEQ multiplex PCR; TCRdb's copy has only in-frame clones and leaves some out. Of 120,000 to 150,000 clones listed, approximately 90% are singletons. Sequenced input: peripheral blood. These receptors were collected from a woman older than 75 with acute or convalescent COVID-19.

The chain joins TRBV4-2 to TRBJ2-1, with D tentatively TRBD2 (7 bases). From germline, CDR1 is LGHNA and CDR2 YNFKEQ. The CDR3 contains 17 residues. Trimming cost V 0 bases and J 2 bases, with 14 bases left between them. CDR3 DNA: TGTGCCAGCAGCCAAGAAATCGGGGGGCTCACCTACAATGAGCAGTTCTTC. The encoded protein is CASSQEIGGLTYNEQFF.

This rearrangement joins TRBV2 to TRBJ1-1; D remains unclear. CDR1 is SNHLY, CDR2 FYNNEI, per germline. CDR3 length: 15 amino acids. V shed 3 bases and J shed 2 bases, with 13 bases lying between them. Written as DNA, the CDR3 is TGTGCCAGCAGTGACGGAGGTAGTAGAAACACTGAAGCTTTCTTT. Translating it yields CASSDGGSRNTEAFF.

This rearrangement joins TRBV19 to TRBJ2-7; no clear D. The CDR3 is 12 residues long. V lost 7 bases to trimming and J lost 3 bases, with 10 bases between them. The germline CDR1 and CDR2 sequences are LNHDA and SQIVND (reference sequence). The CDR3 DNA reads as TGTGCCAGTACCACCAGTGGCTACGAGCAGTACTTC. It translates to CASTTSGYEQYF.

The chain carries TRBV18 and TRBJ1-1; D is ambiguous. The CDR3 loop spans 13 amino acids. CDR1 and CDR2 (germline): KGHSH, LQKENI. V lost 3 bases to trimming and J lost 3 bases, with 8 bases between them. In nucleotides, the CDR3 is TGTGCCAGCTCACCCGACCAGGACACTGAAGCTTTCTTT. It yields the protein CASSPDQDTEAFF.

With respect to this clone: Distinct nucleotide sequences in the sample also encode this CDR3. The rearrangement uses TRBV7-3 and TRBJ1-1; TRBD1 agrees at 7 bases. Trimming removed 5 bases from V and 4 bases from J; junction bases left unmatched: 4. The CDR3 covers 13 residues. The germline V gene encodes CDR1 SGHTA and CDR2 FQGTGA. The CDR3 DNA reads TGTGCCAGCAGCCTGACAGGGAGCACTGAAGCTTTCTTT. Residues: CASSLTGSTEAFF. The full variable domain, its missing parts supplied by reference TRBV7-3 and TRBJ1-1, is GAGVSQTPSNKVTEKGKYVELRCDPISGHTALYWYRQSLGQGPEFLIYFQGTGAADDSGLPNDRFFAVRPEGSVSTLKIQRTERGDSAVYLCASSLTGSTEAFFGQGTRLTVV.

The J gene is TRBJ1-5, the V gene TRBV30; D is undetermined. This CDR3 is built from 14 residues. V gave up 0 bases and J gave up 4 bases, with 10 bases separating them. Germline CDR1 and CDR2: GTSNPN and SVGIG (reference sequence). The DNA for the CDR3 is TGTGCCTGGAGTGTACGGGGTGGGAATCAGCCCCAGCATTTT. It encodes CAWSVRGGNQPQHF.

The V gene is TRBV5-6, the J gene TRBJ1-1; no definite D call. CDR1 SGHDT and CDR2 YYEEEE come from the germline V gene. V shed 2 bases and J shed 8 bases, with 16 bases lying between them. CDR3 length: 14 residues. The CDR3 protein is CASSLEGEGAEAFF. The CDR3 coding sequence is TGTGCCAGCAGCTTAGAAGGAGAAGGTGCCGAAGCTTTCTTT.

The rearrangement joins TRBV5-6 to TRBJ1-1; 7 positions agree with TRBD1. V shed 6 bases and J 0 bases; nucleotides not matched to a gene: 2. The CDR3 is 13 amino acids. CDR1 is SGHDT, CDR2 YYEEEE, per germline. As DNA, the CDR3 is TGTGCCAGCATTGGACAGGTGAACACTGAAGCTTTCTTT. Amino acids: CASIGQVNTEAFF.

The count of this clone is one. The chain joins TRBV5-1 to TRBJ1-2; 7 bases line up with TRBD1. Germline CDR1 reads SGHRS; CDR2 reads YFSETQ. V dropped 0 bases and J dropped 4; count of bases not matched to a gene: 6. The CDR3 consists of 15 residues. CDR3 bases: TGCGCCAGCAGCTTGGCCGGGTCAGGGGGCTATGGCTACACCTTC. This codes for CASSLAGSGGYGYTF. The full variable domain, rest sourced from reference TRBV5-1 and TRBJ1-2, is KAGVTQTPRYLIKTRGQQVTLSCSPISGHRSVSWYQQTPGQGLQFLFEYFSETQRNKGNFPGRFSGRQFSNSRSEMNVSTLELGDSALYLCASSLAGSGGYGYTFGSGTRLTVV.

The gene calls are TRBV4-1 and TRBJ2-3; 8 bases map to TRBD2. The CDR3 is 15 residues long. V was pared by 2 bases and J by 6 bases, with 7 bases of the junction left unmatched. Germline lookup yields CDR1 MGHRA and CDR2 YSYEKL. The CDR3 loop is CASSQRSLAGDTQYF. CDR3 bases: TGCGCCAGCAGCCAACGGTCGCTAGCGGGCGATACGCAGTATTTT.

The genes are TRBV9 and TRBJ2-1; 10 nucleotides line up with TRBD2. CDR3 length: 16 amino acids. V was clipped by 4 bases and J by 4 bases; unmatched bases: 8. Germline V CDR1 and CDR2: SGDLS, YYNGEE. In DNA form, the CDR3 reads TGTGCCAGCAGCTCCCGGGTAGCGGGGGGATACAATGAGCAGTTCTTC. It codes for CASSSRVAGGYNEQFF.

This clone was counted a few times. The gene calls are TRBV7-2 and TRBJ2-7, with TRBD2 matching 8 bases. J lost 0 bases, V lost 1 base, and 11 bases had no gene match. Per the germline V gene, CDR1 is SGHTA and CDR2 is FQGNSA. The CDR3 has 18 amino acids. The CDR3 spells CASSLGESSGLSSYEQYF. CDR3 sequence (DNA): TGTGCCAGCAGCTTAGGGGAATCTAGCGGGTTGAGCTCCTACGAGCAGTACTTC.

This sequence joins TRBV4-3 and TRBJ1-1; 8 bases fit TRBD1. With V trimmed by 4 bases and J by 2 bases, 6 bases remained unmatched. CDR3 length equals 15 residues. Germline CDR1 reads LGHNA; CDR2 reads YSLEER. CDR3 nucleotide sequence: TGCGCCAGCAGCCCAGGGACAGGAGGCAACACTGAAGCTTTCTTT. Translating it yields CASSPGTGGNTEAFF.

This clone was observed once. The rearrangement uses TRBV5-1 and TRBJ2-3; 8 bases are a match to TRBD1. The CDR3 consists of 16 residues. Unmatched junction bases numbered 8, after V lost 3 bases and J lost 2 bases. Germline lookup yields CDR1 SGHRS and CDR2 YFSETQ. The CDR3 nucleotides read TGCGCCAGCAGCTCGACAGGGGTTCCGGTCACAGATACGCAGTATTTT. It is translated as CASSSTGVPVTDTQYF.

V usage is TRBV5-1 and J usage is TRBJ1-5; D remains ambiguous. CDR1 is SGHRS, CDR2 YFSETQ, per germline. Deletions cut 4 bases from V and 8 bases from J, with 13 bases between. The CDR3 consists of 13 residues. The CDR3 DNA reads TGCGCCAGCAGCCCCACCTCAAGCGAGCCCCAGCATTTT. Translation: CASSPTSSEPQHF.

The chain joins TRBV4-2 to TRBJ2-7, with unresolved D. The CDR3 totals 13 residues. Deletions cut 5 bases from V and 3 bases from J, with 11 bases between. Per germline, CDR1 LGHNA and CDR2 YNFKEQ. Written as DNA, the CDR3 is TGTGCCAGCAGCTCACCGACAAACTACGAGCAGTACTTC. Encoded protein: CASSSPTNYEQYF.

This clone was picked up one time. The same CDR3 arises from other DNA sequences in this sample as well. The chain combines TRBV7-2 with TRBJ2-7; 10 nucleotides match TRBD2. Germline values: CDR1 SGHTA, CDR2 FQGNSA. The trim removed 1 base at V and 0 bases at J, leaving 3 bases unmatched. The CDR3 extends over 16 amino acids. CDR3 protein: CASSLVSGGGSYEQYF. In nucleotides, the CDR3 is TGTGCCAGCAGCTTAGTAAGCGGGGGGGGCTCCTACGAGCAGTACTTC. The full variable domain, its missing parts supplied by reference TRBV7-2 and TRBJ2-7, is GAGVSQSPSNKVTEKGKDVELRCDPISGHTALYWYRQSLGQGLEFLIYFQGNSAPDKSGLPSDRFSAERTGGSVSTLTIQRTQQEDSAVYLCASSLVSGGGSYEQYFGPGTRLTVT.

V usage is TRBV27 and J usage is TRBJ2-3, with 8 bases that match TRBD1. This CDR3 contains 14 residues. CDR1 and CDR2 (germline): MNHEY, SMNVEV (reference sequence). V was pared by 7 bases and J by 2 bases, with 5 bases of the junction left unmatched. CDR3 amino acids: CASTRTGNTDTQYF. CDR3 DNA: TGTGCCAGCACCAGGACAGGGAACACAGATACGCAGTATTTT.

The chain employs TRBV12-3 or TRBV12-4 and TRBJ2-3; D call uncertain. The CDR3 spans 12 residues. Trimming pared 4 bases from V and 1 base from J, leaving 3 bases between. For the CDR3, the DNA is TGTGCCAGCAGTTCGGGCACAGATACGCAGTATTTT. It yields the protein CASSSGTDTQYF.

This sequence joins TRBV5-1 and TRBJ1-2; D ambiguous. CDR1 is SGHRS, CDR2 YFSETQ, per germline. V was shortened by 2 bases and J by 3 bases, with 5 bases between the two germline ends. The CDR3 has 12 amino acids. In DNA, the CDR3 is TGCGCCAGCAGCTTCAACTACTATGGCTACACCTTC. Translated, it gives CASSFNYYGYTF. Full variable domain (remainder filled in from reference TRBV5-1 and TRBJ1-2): KAGVTQTPRYLIKTRGQQVTLSCSPISGHRSVSWYQQTPGQGLQFLFEYFSETQRNKGNFPGRFSGRQFSNSRSEMNVSTLELGDSALYLCASSFNYYGYTFGSGTRLTVV.

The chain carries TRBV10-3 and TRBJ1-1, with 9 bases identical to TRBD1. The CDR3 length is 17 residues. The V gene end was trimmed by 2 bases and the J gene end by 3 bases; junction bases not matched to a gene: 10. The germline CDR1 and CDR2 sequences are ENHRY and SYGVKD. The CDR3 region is CAISETLPGTGYTEAFF. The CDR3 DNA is TGTGCCATCAGTGAGACATTACCCGGGACAGGGTACACTGAAGCTTTCTTT.

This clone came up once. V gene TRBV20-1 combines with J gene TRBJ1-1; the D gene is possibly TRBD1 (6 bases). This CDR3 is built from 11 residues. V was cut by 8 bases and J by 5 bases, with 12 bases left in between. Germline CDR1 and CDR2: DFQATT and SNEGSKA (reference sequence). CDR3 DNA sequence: TGCAGTTCTGATACAGGGACTGAAGCTTTCTTT. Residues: CSSDTGTEAFF.

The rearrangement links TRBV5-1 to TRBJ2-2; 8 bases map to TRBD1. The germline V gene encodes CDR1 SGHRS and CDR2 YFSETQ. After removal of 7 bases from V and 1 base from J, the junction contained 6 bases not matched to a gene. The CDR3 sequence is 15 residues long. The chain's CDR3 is CASGSGTGNTGELFF. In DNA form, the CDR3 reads TGCGCCAGCGGATCCGGGACAGGGAACACCGGGGAGCTGTTTTTT.

The CDR3: CASSYSNQPQHF. CDR3 nucleotides: TGTGCCAGCTCTTATAGCAATCAGCCCCAGCATTTT. This chain uses TRBV2 with TRBJ1-5; no definite D call. Germline CDR1 and CDR2: SNHLY and FYNNEI. The ends were cut back, 8 bases at V and 0 bases at J, with 5 bases in the middle. CDR3 length: 12 amino acids.

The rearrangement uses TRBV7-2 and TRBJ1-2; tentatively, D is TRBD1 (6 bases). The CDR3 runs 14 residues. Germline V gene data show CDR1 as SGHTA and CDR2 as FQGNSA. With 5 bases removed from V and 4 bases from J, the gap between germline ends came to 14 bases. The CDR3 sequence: CASSMDSLSYGYTF. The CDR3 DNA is TGTGCCAGCAGCATGGACAGTTTGAGCTATGGCTACACCTTC.

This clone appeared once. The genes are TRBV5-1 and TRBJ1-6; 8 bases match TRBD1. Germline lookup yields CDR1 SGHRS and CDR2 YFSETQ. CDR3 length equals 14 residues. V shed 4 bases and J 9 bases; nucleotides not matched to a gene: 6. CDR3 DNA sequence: TGCGCCAGCAGCCCGGACAGGGAAGGTTCACCCCTCCACTTT. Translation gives CASSPDREGSPLHF.

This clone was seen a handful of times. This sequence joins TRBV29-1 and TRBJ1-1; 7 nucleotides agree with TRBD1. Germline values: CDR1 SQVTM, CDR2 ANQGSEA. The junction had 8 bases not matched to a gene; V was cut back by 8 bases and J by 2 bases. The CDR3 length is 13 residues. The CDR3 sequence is CSSRQGLNTEAFF. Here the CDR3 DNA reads TGCAGCTCCAGACAGGGACTTAACACTGAAGCTTTCTTT.

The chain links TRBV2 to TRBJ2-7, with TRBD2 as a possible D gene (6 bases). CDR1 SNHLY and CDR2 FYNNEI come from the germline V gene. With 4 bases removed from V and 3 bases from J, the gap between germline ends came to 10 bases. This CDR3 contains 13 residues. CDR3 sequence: CASSGRGIYEQYF. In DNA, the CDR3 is TGTGCCAGCAGTGGGAGGGGTATCTACGAGCAGTACTTC.

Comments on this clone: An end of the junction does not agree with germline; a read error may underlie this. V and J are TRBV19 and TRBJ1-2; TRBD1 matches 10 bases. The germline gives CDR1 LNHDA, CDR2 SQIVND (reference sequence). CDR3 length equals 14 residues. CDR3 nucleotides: TGTGCCAGTAGTATACAGTCGGACAGGGGGATACTACTCTTC. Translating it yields CASSIQSDRGILLF.

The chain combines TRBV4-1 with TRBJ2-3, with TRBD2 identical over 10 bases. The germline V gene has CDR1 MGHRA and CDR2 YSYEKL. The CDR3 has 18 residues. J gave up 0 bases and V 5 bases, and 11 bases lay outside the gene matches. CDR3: CASSEPPGLAYSTDTQYF. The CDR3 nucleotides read TGCGCCAGCAGCGAACCCCCGGGACTAGCGTATAGCACAGATACGCAGTATTTT.